These 27 T cell receptor beta chains came from one sample sequenced in a study of T-cell reconstitution after alpha-beta-depleted transplantation in children. The authors prepared the TCRbeta library with unique molecular identifiers. TCRdb used MiXCR to reprocess the PCR reads, holding one entry per CDR3 protein. The repertoire holds more than 200,000 distinct CDR3 sequences, with more than 20% as singletons. Sample: PBMCs, mostly from graft donor cells, taken 360 days after TCRalphabeta/CD19-depleted stem cell transplant. These receptors were collected from a female patient younger than 10 who had a stem cell transplant for congenital amegakaryocytic thrombocytopenia, so the T cells may come from the graft donor.

The gene calls are TRBV29-1 and TRBJ2-2; TRBD2 matches 8 bases. The CDR3 sequence is 15 residues long. The germline gives CDR1 SQVTM, CDR2 ANQGSEA. J lost 6 bases, V lost 6 bases, and 12 bases had no gene match. The CDR3 reads CSVLGGTRMAGELFF. DNA of the CDR3: TGCAGCGTCCTAGGGGGGACTAGGATGGCCGGGGAGCTGTTTTTT.

This clonotype was recorded a few times. The chain links TRBV7-9 to TRBJ1-1, with TRBD1 identical over 7 bases. With 7 bases clipped from V and 1 base from J, the junction kept 6 bases outside the gene matches. This CDR3 has 14 residues. The germline CDR1 and CDR2 sequences are SEHNR and FQNEAQ (reference sequence). This CDR3 reads CASTYNRGNTEAFF. As DNA, the CDR3 is TGTGCCAGCACCTACAACAGGGGGAACACTGAAGCTTTCTTT.

The chain employs TRBV6-1 and TRBJ1-2; 7 bases agree with TRBD1. Germline loops: CDR1 MNHNS, CDR2 SASEGT. This CDR3 comprises 14 residues. Trimming at V came to 7 bases and at J to 1 base, leaving 6 bases not matched to a gene. Written as DNA, the CDR3 is TGTGCCAGCAAGACAGGGACTCATAACTATGGCTACACCTTC. Encoded protein: CASKTGTHNYGYTF.

This sequence joins TRBV12-3 or TRBV12-4 and TRBJ2-5, with D hard to call. This CDR3 spans 12 amino acids. V was clipped by 3 bases and J by 4 bases, with 6 bases between them. Written as DNA, the CDR3 is TGTGCCAGCAGTTTGACCCCAGAGACCCAGTACTTC. Its protein product is CASSLTPETQYF.

This chain links TRBV20-1 with TRBJ2-7; 9 positions match TRBD2. J was trimmed by 2 bases and V by 2 bases; bases with no gene match: 7. Per germline, CDR1 DFQATT and CDR2 SNEGSKA (reference sequence). The CDR3 extends over 15 amino acids. The CDR3 nucleotides read TGCAGTGCTAGACCTAGCGGGACACCAACCTACGAGCAGTACTTC. Protein sequence: CSARPSGTPTYEQYF.

This clonotype has more than one count but fewer than ten. The V and J genes are TRBV29-1 and TRBJ2-7; weak D call: TRBD2 (5 bases). V lost 6 bases and J 2 bases, leaving 8 bases between the germline ends. The CDR3 loop spans 11 amino acids. Germline-derived CDR1 and CDR2 are SQVTM and ANQGSEA. The CDR3 region is CSVGGTYEQYF. As DNA, the CDR3 is TGCAGCGTCGGAGGCACCTACGAGCAGTACTTC.

This clonotype was picked up a small number of times. This sequence joins TRBV12-3 or TRBV12-4 and TRBJ2-1; a possible D gene is TRBD2 (5 bases). V gave up 2 bases and J gave up 0 bases, with 17 bases separating them. The CDR3 runs 18 residues. CDR3 residues: CASSLRRALLNSYNEQFF. CDR3 nucleotide sequence: TGTGCCAGCAGTTTACGGCGGGCCCTTCTTAACTCCTACAATGAGCAGTTCTTC.

V is TRBV20-1 and J is TRBJ2-1; 13 bases line up with TRBD2. The V segment lost 3 bases and the J segment 4 bases; nucleotides outside the gene matches: 6. Germline CDR1 reads DFQATT; CDR2 reads SNEGSKA (reference sequence). The CDR3 runs to 16 residues. The CDR3 nucleotides read TGCAGTGCTAGGGGGGGGACTAGCGGGACGTACAATGAGCAGTTCTTC. Translated: CSARGGTSGTYNEQFF.

The rearrangement links TRBV11-2 to TRBJ2-1; a weak D match, TRBD2 (6 bases). The CDR3 has 15 amino acids. Germline values: CDR1 SGHAT, CDR2 FQNNGV. V lost 4 bases to trimming and J lost 4 bases, with 14 bases between them. In nucleotides, the CDR3 is TGTGCCAGCAGCTCTGAACCGGCGGGATACAATGAGCAGTTCTTC. Translation: CASSSEPAGYNEQFF.

The J gene is TRBJ2-1, the V gene TRBV5-6; D is undetermined. The CDR3 extends over 16 amino acids. The V gene's germline CDR1 is SGHDT and CDR2 YYEEEE. The V end lost 0 bases, the J end lost 6 bases, and 16 bases lay between the germline ends. The DNA of the CDR3 is TGTGCCAGCAGCTTGGCCTTAGTCTTTGAGATCAATGAGCAGTTCTTC. Encoded protein: CASSLALVFEINEQFF.

The rearrangement links TRBV4-2 to TRBJ1-6; D uncertain. This CDR3 has 15 residues. V shed 6 bases and J shed 4 bases, with 13 bases lying between them. Looked up from germline, CDR1 is LGHNA and CDR2 is YNFKEQ. CDR3 residues: CASSEAIPYNSPLHF. For the CDR3, the DNA is TGTGCCAGCAGTGAAGCGATCCCATATAATTCACCCCTCCACTTT.

V gene TRBV2 combines with J gene TRBJ2-2; D is perhaps TRBD1 (6 bases). CDR3 length: 15 residues. Per the germline V gene, CDR1 is SNHLY and CDR2 is FYNNEI. Between the trimmed V and J ends, which lost 1 base and 6 bases, there was a span of 12 bases. In nucleotides, the CDR3 is TGTGCCAGCAGTGAAGGGGAACAGGGCTCCGGGGAGCTGTTTTTT. Translation: CASSEGEQGSGELFF. Full variable domain (outside the CDR3, taken from reference TRBV2 and TRBJ2-2): EPEVTQTPSHQVTQMGQEVILRCVPISNHLYFYWYRQILGQKVEFLVSFYNNEISEKSEIFDDQFSVERPDGSNFTLKIRSTKLEDSAMYFCASSEGEQGSGELFFGEGSRLTVL.

V and J are TRBV3-1 and TRBJ2-7; no reliable D call. Germline V gives CDR1 LGHDT, CDR2 YNNKEL (reference sequence). V shed 3 bases and J shed 1 base, with 13 bases lying between them. This CDR3 region has 15 residues. CDR3 amino acids: CASSQGSTVSYEQYF. In DNA form, the CDR3 reads TGTGCCAGCAGCCAGGGTTCGACGGTGTCCTACGAGCAGTACTTC.

This clonotype has a handful of counts. The V and J genes are TRBV6-2 or TRBV6-3 and TRBJ2-5, with TRBD2 as a possible D gene (5 bases). The CDR3 totals 15 residues. Trimming removed 2 bases from V and 1 base from J, with 11 bases in between. Looked up from germline, CDR1 is MNHEY and CDR2 is SVGEGT. CDR3 in amino acids: CASSYHPSLQETQYF. CDR3 DNA sequence: TGTGCCAGCAGTTACCATCCTAGCCTCCAAGAGACCCAGTACTTC.

This clonotype has more than one count but fewer than ten. The CDR3 nucleotides are TGTGCCAGCAGTTTTGGACCCTTGGGGTCTGGAAACACCATATATTTT. Translated: CASSFGPLGSGNTIYF. The chain couples TRBV12-3 or TRBV12-4 to TRBJ1-3, with D unclear. This CDR3 region has 16 residues. V lost 3 bases and J 1 base, leaving 13 bases between the germline ends.

The sample holds a few counts of this clonotype. J is TRBJ2-1 and V is TRBV28; tentatively, D is TRBD1 (6 bases). Trimming removed 6 bases from V and 6 bases from J, with 9 bases in between. This CDR3 has 12 amino acids. The germline gives CDR1 MDHEN, CDR2 SYDVKM. DNA of the CDR3: TGTGCCAGCAGCGACAGGACCAATGAGCAGTTCTTC. Translated: CASSDRTNEQFF.

The V and J genes are TRBV27 and TRBJ2-3; D tentatively reads TRBD1 or TRBD2 (5 bases each). The CDR3 consists of 14 residues. Per the germline V gene, CDR1 is MNHEY and CDR2 is SMNVEV (reference sequence). V was shortened by 5 bases and J by 1 base, with 10 bases between the two germline ends. DNA for the CDR3: TGTGCCAGCAGTCGACTGGGACGCACAGATACGCAGTATTTT. Protein sequence: CASSRLGRTDTQYF.

This chain connects TRBV27 to TRBJ2-5; TRBD2 aligns across 7 bases. The germline gives CDR1 MNHEY, CDR2 SMNVEV (reference sequence). This CDR3 contains 14 residues. V lost 5 bases to trimming and J lost 7 bases; unmatched junction nucleotides: 10. The CDR3 loop is CASSPRGERRTQYF. CDR3 nucleotides: TGTGCCAGCAGTCCCCGGGGGGAACGTCGGACCCAGTACTTC.

V is TRBV10-3 and J is TRBJ1-5, with a possible D match to TRBD1 (6 bases). Germline V gives CDR1 ENHRY, CDR2 SYGVKD. Trimming removed 10 bases at V and 1 base at J, with 14 bases between. CDR3 size: 14 residues. The CDR3 protein is CATMTGTSNQPQHF. CDR3 nucleotide sequence: TGTGCCACCATGACAGGTACAAGCAATCAGCCCCAGCATTTT.

This sequence joins TRBV12-3 or TRBV12-4 and TRBJ2-7; D tentatively reads TRBD1 or TRBD2 (6 bases each). This CDR3 spans 14 amino acids. Trimming took off 6 bases at V and 0 bases at J, with 12 bases between the two ends. In DNA, the CDR3 is TGTGCCAGCAGCGGGGGCCCAGCCTCCTACGAGCAGTACTTC. It encodes CASSGGPASYEQYF.

This clonotype was counted between two and nine times. This rearrangement joins TRBV12-3 or TRBV12-4 to TRBJ2-1, with TRBD1 matching 11 bases. The V gene end was trimmed by 4 bases and the J gene end by 8 bases; junction bases not matched to a gene: 4. The CDR3 spans 14 residues. CDR3 in DNA: TGTGCCAGCAGTTGGACAGGGGGCAGGGATGAGCAGTTCTTC. Amino acids: CASSWTGGRDEQFF.

This clonotype was counted between two and nine times. V gene TRBV29-1 combines with J gene TRBJ2-5; D gene unclear. The CDR3 consists of 12 residues. Trimming cost V 3 bases and J 4 bases, with 9 bases left between them. Germline lookup yields CDR1 SQVTM and CDR2 ANQGSEA. The CDR3 protein is CSVDLTGETQYF. CDR3 bases: TGCAGCGTTGATCTGACCGGAGAGACCCAGTACTTC.

With regard to this clonotype: One junction end does not reproduce the germline sequence, and a read error may be involved. This chain joins TRBV6-2 or TRBV6-3 and TRBJ2-5; D gene uncertain. The CDR3 is 12 amino acids. Germline loops: CDR1 MNHEY, CDR2 SVGEGT. Written as DNA, the CDR3 is TGTGCCAGCAGTAACTCGTATGAGACCCAGTACTTC. This codes for CASSNSYETQYF.

The V and J genes are TRBV3-1 and TRBJ1-1; D may be TRBD1 (6 bases). Germline values: CDR1 LGHDT, CDR2 YNNKEL (reference sequence). The V end lost 2 bases, the J end lost 8 bases, and 15 bases lay between the germline ends. This CDR3 region has 14 residues. The CDR3 DNA is TGTGCCAGCAGCCAAATTAGCTATGGGACAGAAGCTTTCTTT. Translated, it gives CASSQISYGTEAFF.

The chain recombines TRBV12-3 or TRBV12-4 with TRBJ2-7, with 8 bases that match TRBD2. This CDR3 is built from 14 residues. Losses at the gene ends were 6 bases for V and 2 bases for J; bases not matched to a gene: 6. For the CDR3, the DNA is TGTGCCAGCAGACCGGGACTAGACACCTACGAGCAGTACTTC. This translates into CASRPGLDTYEQYF.

The chain recombines TRBV4-1 with TRBJ2-3, with TRBD1 matching over 8 bases. Germline V gene sequence: CDR1 MGHRA, CDR2 YSYEKL. The V gene end was trimmed by 1 base and the J gene end by 7 bases; junction bases not matched to a gene: 4. The CDR3 has 14 amino acids. The CDR3 DNA follows: TGCGCCAGCAGCCAAGGACAGGGGATGAATACGCAGTATTTT. It codes for CASSQGQGMNTQYF.

At least ten counts were recorded for this clonotype. The J gene is TRBJ2-1, the V gene TRBV27; D gene ambiguous. V was cut by 5 bases and J by 9 bases, with 11 bases left in between. Germline CDR1 is MNHEY and CDR2 is SMNVEV (reference sequence). The CDR3 consists of 12 residues. Here the CDR3 reads CASSRPVGEQFF. CDR3 nucleotides: TGTGCCAGCAGTCGACCAGTTGGTGAGCAGTTCTTC.